The 5 T cell receptor beta chains in this list originate from one sample, sequenced in a study of STAT5B mutations in CD4+ large granular lymphocyte leukemia. This table comes from immunoSEQ multiplex PCR, and its TCRdb copy is limited to in-frame clones, with some not included. The table lists tens of thousands of clones, about 80% of them singletons. The sample comprised CD4+ T cells from blood buffy coats. These receptors originate from a human donor in good health.

The CDR3 is CASSLVGGGHSPLHF. The CDR3 region has the DNA TGTGCCAGCAGCTTAGTCGGGGGGGGTCATTCACCCCTCCACTTT. This chain joins TRBV11-2 and TRBJ1-6, with D maybe TRBD1 (5 bases). Germline values: CDR1 SGHAT, CDR2 FQNNGV. The CDR3 runs 15 residues. The V end was cut by 1 base, the J end by 8 bases, with 12 bases between.

The CDR3 reads CATRTGETYEQYF. The CDR3 region has the DNA TGTGCCACCCGGACAGGGGAGACCTACGAGCAGTACTTC. This chain uses TRBV6-5 with TRBJ2-7, with 9 nucleotides matching TRBD1. Per the germline V gene, CDR1 is MNHEY and CDR2 is SVGAGI. After removal of 10 bases from V and 2 bases from J, the junction contained 6 bases not matched to a gene. The CDR3 loop spans 13 amino acids.

The chain uses TRBV6-6 and TRBJ2-3, with TRBD2 identical over 12 bases. V gave up 7 bases and J gave up 0 bases; unmatched junction bases: 5. This CDR3 has 16 residues. Germline V gene lookup returns CDR1 MNHNY and CDR2 SVGAGI (reference sequence). DNA of the CDR3: TGTGCCAGCAAGGGACTAGCGGGCCTTAGCACAGATACGCAGTATTTT. It yields the protein CASKGLAGLSTDTQYF.

This sequence joins TRBV6-1 and TRBJ2-1, with D uncertain. V was shortened by 4 bases and J by 4 bases, with 17 bases between the two germline ends. Germline-derived CDR1 and CDR2 are MNHNS and SASEGT. CDR3 length: 16 amino acids. CDR3 sequence: CASSASALRIYNEQFF. As DNA, the CDR3 is TGTGCCAGCAGTGCGTCAGCGTTAAGGATATACAATGAGCAGTTCTTC.

The chain links TRBV2 to TRBJ2-3, with TRBD2 identical over 8 bases. The J segment lost 4 bases and the V segment lost 3 bases, leaving 6 bases of the junction unmatched. The CDR3 spans 15 residues. The germline V gene has CDR1 SNHLY and CDR2 FYNNEI. CDR3 coding DNA: TGTGCCAGCAGTGATGGTAGCGGGGCAGCAGATACGCAGTATTTT. It specifies CASSDGSGAADTQYF.